The rows below give T cell receptor beta chains drawn from one sample of a study of cytomegalovirus exposure and HLA in healthy donors. This table comes from immunoSEQ multiplex PCR, and its TCRdb copy is limited to in-frame clones, with some not included. The sample includes 150,000 to 200,000 clones, approximately 80% seen only once; the top ten take roughly 7.5%. Sequences were obtained from PBMCs. The receptors were sampled from a woman under 40 in good health and CMV-seropositive. The CDR3 runs from the conserved cysteine through the conserved F or W. D genes are given only for firm matches. Only some rows state a clone size, as once, few, many or a class for expanded clones.

d_gene,abundance,j_gene,v_gene,CDR3aa,CDR3nt
TRBD1,.,TRBJ1-5,TRBV19,CASSVRYEGASQPQHF,TGTGCCAGTAGTGTTAGGTATGAGGGGGCGAGTCAGCCCCAGCATTTT
TRBD2,.,TRBJ2-5,TRBV7-2,CASSTGGGYETQYF,TGTGCCAGCTCAACGGGAGGGGGATATGAGACCCAGTACTTC
.,.,TRBJ2-1,TRBV28,CAILSYNEQFF,TGTGCCATCCTAAGCTACAATGAGCAGTTCTTC
.,.,TRBJ1-4,TRBV5-1,CASSSAWQGRGEKLFF,TGCGCCAGCAGCAGCGCCTGGCAGGGGCGAGGCGAAAAACTGTTTTTT
.,few,TRBJ1-2,TRBV7-3,CASSKNRGTHGYTF,TGTGCCAGCAGTAAGAATCGGGGAACCCATGGCTACACCTTC
TRBD1,once,TRBJ1-4,TRBV4-1,CASSQEDRGNEKLFF,TGCGCCAGCAGCCAAGAGGACAGGGGGAATGAAAAACTGTTTTTT
TRBD2,.,TRBJ2-1,TRBV7-2,CASSSRLASSYNEQFF,TGTGCCAGCAGCTCCCGACTAGCATCCTCCTACAATGAGCAGTTCTTC
.,.,TRBJ1-3,TRBV10-3,CAISESQASGNTIYF,TGTGCCATCAGTGAGTCTCAGGCTTCTGGAAACACCATATATTTT
TRBD1,.,TRBJ2-7,TRBV19,CASSTGQGHEQYF,TGTGCCAGTAGTACGGGACAGGGTCACGAGCAGTACTTC
.,few,TRBJ1-3,TRBV27,CASSIKSSGNTIYF,TGTGCCAGCAGTATTAAGAGCTCTGGAAACACCATATATTTT
.,few,TRBJ2-1,TRBV10-3,CASGISGLNEQFF,TGTGCCAGCGGGATATCAGGGTTGAATGAGCAGTTCTTC
.,.,TRBJ1-5,TRBV5-4,CASSTENQPQHF,TGTGCCAGCAGCACGGAGAATCAGCCCCAGCATTTT
TRBD1,.,TRBJ2-5,TRBV18,CASSPRAGTVQETQYF,TGTGCCAGCTCGCCGAGAGCCGGGACAGTCCAAGAGACCCAGTACTTC
.,once,TRBJ2-6,TRBV5-4,CASSLEGAFIGFGANVLTF,TGTGCCAGCAGCTTAGAGGGCGCGTTTATTGGATTTGGGGCCAACGTCCTGACTTTC
TRBD2,.,TRBJ2-7,TRBV28,CASSSGASGGASSYEQYF,TGTGCCAGCAGTTCGGGGGCTAGCGGGGGGGCGAGCTCCTACGAGCAGTACTTC
.,.,TRBJ1-1,TRBV11-3,CASSLRGGATEAFF,TGTGCCAGCAGCCTCCGAGGGGGGGCCACTGAAGCTTTCTTT
.,.,TRBJ2-1,TRBV5-1,CASSLDRVAYNEQFF,TGCGCCAGCAGCTTGGACAGGGTAGCCTACAATGAGCAGTTCTTC
.,.,TRBJ2-7,TRBV5-1,CASSDGSSYEQYF,TGCGCCAGCAGCGACGGGAGCTCCTACGAGCAGTACTTC
.,few,TRBJ2-3,TRBV6-1,CASSGILADTQYF,TGTGCCAGCAGTGGAATCCTAGCGGATACGCAGTATTTT
.,.,TRBJ2-5,TRBV7-2,CASSLKSGLFQETQYF,TGTGCCAGCAGCTTAAAAAGCGGACTGTTTCAAGAGACCCAGTACTTC
.,.,TRBJ1-2,TRBV29-1,CSSVFTGGYTF,TGCAGCTCGGTCTTCACGGGGGGCTACACCTTC
.,.,TRBJ1-3,TRBV6-1,CASTSLTNTIYF,TGTGCCAGCACGTCCCTAACGAACACCATATATTTT
TRBD2,.,TRBJ2-2,TRBV4-1,CASSQALAGGRNTGELFF,TGCGCCAGCAGCCAAGCGCTAGCGGGGGGGCGAAATACCGGGGAGCTGTTTTTT
TRBD1,.,TRBJ1-1,TRBV2,CVSRDRGRTEAFF,TGTGTCAGCAGAGACAGGGGGCGTACTGAAGCTTTCTTT
.,.,TRBJ1-6,TRBV30,CARNRGFSPLHF,TGTGCCCGGAATAGGGGGTTTTCACCCCTCCACTTT
.,once,TRBJ1-6,TRBV4-3,CASSQVAGSYNSPLHF,TGCGCCAGCAGCCAAGTGGCGGGTTCCTATAATTCACCCCTCCACTTT
.,.,TRBJ2-2,TRBV11-1,CASSKLGPTHTGELFF,TGTGCCAGCAGCAAACTAGGCCCCACTCACACCGGGGAGCTGTTTTTT
TRBD2,.,TRBJ2-7,TRBV5-1,CASSLGPSGGQGQYF,TGCGCCAGCAGCTTAGGGCCTAGCGGGGGGCAGGGGCAGTACTTC
.,few,TRBJ2-3,TRBV19,CASSMTERSTDTQYF,TGTGCCAGTAGTATGACAGAGCGAAGCACAGATACGCAGTATTTT
TRBD1,once,TRBJ1-1,TRBV7-9,CSSSKTGGGTEAFF,TGTTCCAGCAGTAAAACAGGGGGCGGGACTGAAGCTTTCTTT
TRBD1,.,TRBJ1-1,TRBV11-1,CASSLDIGQGYEAFF,TGTGCCAGCAGCTTAGATATTGGACAGGGTTATGAAGCTTTCTTT
TRBD1,.,TRBJ1-2,TRBV19,CASSSRTGGNVYTF,TGTGCCAGTAGTTCCAGGACAGGGGGAAACGTCTACACCTTC
.,.,TRBJ2-5,TRBV6-6,CASSQTDSIQYF,TGTGCCAGCAGTCAAACAGATAGTATCCAGTACTTC
.,.,TRBJ1-1,TRBV6-5,CASQIRVGTEAFF,TGTGCCAGCCAAATCAGGGTTGGGACTGAAGCTTTCTTT
.,once,TRBJ2-3,TRBV6-4,CASTRESSTDTQYF,TGTGCCAGCACGAGGGAATCATCAACAGATACGCAGTATTTT
.,.,TRBJ1-1,TRBV9,CASSTTPGLNTEAFF,TGTGCCAGCAGCACGACCCCAGGGCTGAACACTGAAGCTTTCTTT
.,.,TRBJ2-1,TRBV5-1,CASSLDRYNEQFF,TGCGCCAGCAGCTTGGACAGATACAATGAGCAGTTCTTC
.,.,TRBJ2-7,TRBV12-5,CASGLGTSAYEQYF,TGTGCTAGTGGTTTAGGGACATCAGCCTACGAGCAGTACTTC
.,.,TRBJ2-7,TRBV6-5,CASSDPRSYEQYF,TGTGCCAGCAGCGATCCTCGGTCCTACGAGCAGTACTTC